The rows below give T cell receptor beta chains drawn from one sample of a study of identical twins. MiXCR was run by TCRdb on the 5' RACE reads, yielding one entry per CDR3 protein. The sample holds under 900,000 distinct CDR3 sequences, about 20% seen once. This same sample was also taken into another study, of T cells expressing NK-cell markers.

Sequencing used PBMCs. Receptors were obtained from a woman younger than 35 in good health. CDR3s include the opening cysteine and the closing phenylalanine or tryptophan. A D gene is named only where the DNA matches it firmly. Only some rows state a clone size, as once, few, many or a class for expanded clones.

TRBV12-3/TRBV12-4,NA,TRBJ1-6,few,CASSPTPQGIPLHF,TGTGCCAGCAGTCCCACCCCCCAGGGAATTCCCCTCCACTTT
TRBV7-9,NA,TRBJ1-1,NA,CASSLGSSPEAFF,TGTGCCAGCAGCCTCGGGTCCAGCCCTGAAGCTTTCTTT
TRBV20-1,TRBD1,TRBJ1-1,few,CSARGQTVFEAFF,TGCAGTGCTAGGGGACAGACCGTCTTTGAAGCTTTCTTT
TRBV29-1,TRBD2,TRBJ2-1,many,CSVEKTSGRKNEQFF,TGCAGCGTTGAAAAGACTAGCGGGAGAAAGAATGAGCAGTTCTTC
TRBV29-1,TRBD2,TRBJ2-1,NA,CSVEVGGAGYNEQFF,TGCAGCGTTGAAGTGGGAGGGGCGGGTTACAATGAGCAGTTCTTC
TRBV20-1,TRBD2,TRBJ2-3,NA,CSAYPPSGRGDTQYF,TGCAGTGCTTATCCTCCTAGCGGGAGGGGGGATACGCAGTATTTT
TRBV3-1,TRBD2,TRBJ2-4,few,CASSFKTSGNIQYF,TGTGCCAGCAGCTTCAAGACTAGCGGGAACATTCAGTACTTC
TRBV20-1,NA,TRBJ2-7,few,CSAISAGTDSYEQYF,TGCAGTGCTATTAGCGCCGGGACTGACTCCTACGAGCAGTACTTC
TRBV5-5,NA,TRBJ2-7,NA,CASSSRNVGVYEEQYF,TGTGCCAGCAGCTCGAGGAACGTAGGGGTATATGAGGAGCAGTACTTC
TRBV12-3/TRBV12-4,NA,TRBJ2-2,few,CASSLPGPRRAPGELFF,TGTGCCAGCAGTTTACCCGGCCCCCGAAGAGCTCCCGGGGAGCTGTTTTTT
TRBV27,NA,TRBJ2-5,few,CASSLTVAETQYF,TGTGCCAGCAGTTTGACAGTTGCAGAGACCCAGTACTTC
TRBV3-1,NA,TRBJ2-2,NA,CASSQDSVGTNTGELFF,TGTGCCAGCAGCCAAGATAGTGTGGGAACGAACACCGGGGAGCTGTTTTTT
TRBV9,NA,TRBJ2-1,few,CASSVGGVTNEQFF,TGTGCCAGCAGCGTAGGGGGGGTCACGAATGAGCAGTTCTTC
TRBV5-4,NA,TRBJ2-1,NA,CASSLSLEPYNEQFF,TGTGCCAGCAGCTTGTCGCTAGAACCCTACAATGAGCAGTTCTTC
TRBV20-1,NA,TRBJ2-1,NA,CSARVRTKYNEQFF,TGCAGTGCTAGAGTGAGGACAAAGTACAATGAGCAGTTCTTC
TRBV6-5,NA,TRBJ2-3,few,CASSYAAGYMTDTQYF,TGTGCCAGCAGTTACGCAGCGGGTTATATGACAGATACGCAGTATTTT
TRBV5-1,NA,TRBJ2-1,NA,CASAPSTAYNEQFF,TGCGCCAGCGCCCCCTCGACCGCCTACAATGAGCAGTTCTTC
TRBV5-1,NA,TRBJ2-1,NA,CASSEAPRSDNEQFF,TGCGCCAGCAGCGAAGCCCCCCGCAGTGACAATGAGCAGTTCTTC
TRBV10-3,NA,TRBJ1-1,NA,CAISESGGTEAFF,TGTGCCATCAGTGAGTCAGGGGGGACTGAAGCTTTCTTT
TRBV20-1,TRBD2,TRBJ2-5,NA,CSALGTTQWETQYF,TGCAGTGCCCTTGGGACTACACAATGGGAGACCCAGTACTTC
TRBV6-1,NA,TRBJ2-7,few,CASSAWTPTYEQYF,TGTGCCAGCAGCGCTTGGACGCCTACCTACGAGCAGTACTTC
TRBV20-1,NA,TRBJ1-1,once,CSARVAGLNTEAFF,TGCAGTGCTAGAGTGGCCGGCCTGAACACTGAAGCTTTCTTT
TRBV9,NA,TRBJ2-2,NA,CASSATGLAGELFF,TGTGCCAGCAGCGCTACCGGACTGGCCGGGGAGCTGTTTTTT
TRBV12-3/TRBV12-4,NA,TRBJ2-3,few,CASSLGPLLDTQYF,TGTGCCAGCAGTCTGGGGCCCTTATTAGATACGCAGTATTTT
TRBV20-1,NA,TRBJ2-3,NA,CSASILASADTQYF,TGCAGTGCTAGTATCCTAGCTTCCGCAGATACGCAGTATTTT
TRBV27,NA,TRBJ2-4,NA,CASSLLPLTAKNIQYF,TGTGCCAGCAGTTTATTACCCCTGACAGCCAAAAACATTCAGTACTTC
TRBV7-2,NA,TRBJ2-7,once,CASSFTSGTGEQYF,TGTGCCAGCAGCTTTACTAGCGGGACAGGGGAGCAGTACTTC
TRBV19,NA,TRBJ2-7,NA,CASNEGPQFYEQYF,TGTGCCAGTAATGAGGGACCACAGTTCTACGAGCAGTACTTC
TRBV3-1,NA,TRBJ2-7,many,CASSQGDYEQYF,TGTGCCAGCAGCCAGGGGGACTACGAGCAGTACTTC
TRBV6-1,NA,TRBJ2-7,NA,CASSERDGRSSYEQYF,TGTGCCAGCAGTGAAAGGGACGGACGTAGCTCCTACGAGCAGTACTTC
TRBV7-2,TRBD1,TRBJ1-2,NA,CASSLDTGGWGYTF,TGTGCCAGCAGCTTAGATACAGGGGGCTGGGGCTACACCTTC
TRBV29-1,NA,TRBJ2-6,NA,CSVAGHMGPGANVLTF,TGCAGCGTTGCCGGACATATGGGTCCTGGGGCCAACGTCCTGACTTTC
TRBV12-3/TRBV12-4,NA,TRBJ2-3,NA,CASSPGSGRESAEQYF,TGTGCCAGCAGTCCCGGGTCGGGTCGGGAGAGCGCGGAGCAGTATTTT
TRBV12-3/TRBV12-4,TRBD1,TRBJ1-2,few,CASSPTGGLLGYTF,TGTGCCAGCAGCCCCACAGGGGGCCTTCTAGGCTACACCTTC
TRBV10-3,NA,TRBJ2-4,NA,CAISESTGGNIQYF,TGTGCCATCAGTGAGTCGACCGGAGGGAACATTCAGTACTTC
TRBV7-2,NA,TRBJ1-4,few,CASSLASGSEKLFF,TGTGCCAGCAGCTTAGCTTCAGGGAGCGAAAAACTGTTTTTT
TRBV7-8,NA,TRBJ2-1,NA,CASSSWARAANYNEQFF,TGTGCCAGCAGCTCCTGGGCTAGGGCGGCCAATTACAATGAGCAGTTCTTC
TRBV7-9,NA,TRBJ2-7,few,CASSFDRYYEQYF,TGTGCCAGCAGCTTTGACAGATACTACGAGCAGTACTTC
TRBV11-2,NA,TRBJ2-7,NA,CASSLDFNSAYEQYF,TGTGCCAGCAGCTTAGATTTTAACAGCGCCTACGAGCAGTACTTC
TRBV12-3/TRBV12-4,NA,TRBJ2-7,few,CASSLGDRSSYEQYF,TGTGCCAGCAGTTTAGGGGACCGGAGTTCCTACGAGCAGTACTTC
TRBV12-3/TRBV12-4,NA,TRBJ2-7,few,CASRTGSSYEQYF,TGTGCCAGCAGGACAGGAAGCTCCTACGAGCAGTACTTC
TRBV20-1,NA,TRBJ1-5,few,CSARATVGFAQPQHF,TGCAGTGCTAGAGCGACAGTTGGGTTCGCTCAGCCCCAGCATTTT
TRBV5-1,NA,TRBJ2-3,few,CASSRPATDTQYF,TGCGCCAGCAGTCGGCCAGCCACAGATACGCAGTATTTT
TRBV10-3,TRBD1,TRBJ2-7,NA,CANRAQGTASMPYEQYF,TGTGCCAACAGGGCCCAGGGGACAGCCTCTATGCCCTACGAGCAGTACTTC
TRBV7-9,NA,TRBJ2-2,NA,CASSRGIWSGELFF,TGTGCCAGCAGCCGCGGGATATGGTCCGGGGAGCTGTTTTTT
TRBV5-1,NA,TRBJ1-2,few,CASSLAGVIGNGYTF,TGCGCCAGCAGCTTGGCGGGGGTAATTGGGAATGGCTACACCTTC
TRBV20-1,NA,TRBJ2-2,few,CSAKGLGNAGELFF,TGCAGTGCTAAGGGGTTAGGGAACGCCGGGGAGCTGTTTTTT
TRBV27,NA,TRBJ1-5,many,CASGPGYSNQPQHF,TGTGCCAGCGGTCCAGGGTATAGCAATCAGCCCCAGCATTTT
TRBV15,NA,TRBJ2-1,NA,CATHPRFGNEQFF,TGTGCCACCCATCCCCGATTTGGCAATGAGCAGTTCTTC